Listed here are 30 T cell receptor beta chains from one sample, sequenced in a study of blood T cell repertoires in COVID-19. Repertoires were generated with immunoSEQ multiplex PCR, while TCRdb's copy carries only in-frame clones and drops some. This table holds under 150,000 clones, around 78% found once. Material for sequencing was peripheral blood. These receptors were collected from a man aged 25 to 40 with acute or convalescent COVID-19.

The V gene is TRBV4-1, the J gene TRBJ2-1, with 8 bases matching TRBD2. This CDR3 is 16 amino acids long. Germline CDR1 is MGHRA and CDR2 is YSYEKL. J lost 0 bases, V lost 1 base, and 2 bases had no gene match. In DNA, the CDR3 is TGCGCCAGCAGCCAAGGCGGGGGGAGCTCCTACAATGAGCAGTTCTTC. Translating it yields CASSQGGGSSYNEQFF.

CDR3 DNA sequence: TGTGCCAGCAGTTCGCCCGGGACAGGCGTCATGAACACTGAAGCTTTCTTT. Translating it yields CASSSPGTGVMNTEAFF. V gene TRBV28 combines with J gene TRBJ1-1; 8 positions match TRBD1. Trimming removed 4 bases from V and 0 bases from J; junction bases left unmatched: 10. This CDR3 is built from 17 residues. Germline-derived CDR1 and CDR2 are MDHEN and SYDVKM.

The gene calls are TRBV6-5 and TRBJ1-1, with TRBD1 identical over 11 bases. Looked up from germline, CDR1 is MNHEY and CDR2 is SVGAGI. V gave up 8 bases and J gave up 3 bases; unmatched junction bases: 8. The CDR3 spans 15 residues. The CDR3 DNA reads TGTGCCAGCGGACAGGGGGCCGTAAGATACACTGAAGCTTTCTTT. As protein: CASGQGAVRYTEAFF.

The chain links TRBV9 to TRBJ2-2; D is perhaps TRBD1 (6 bases). CDR1 is SGDLS, CDR2 YYNGEE, per germline. V gave up 0 bases and J gave up 1 base, with 7 bases separating them. This CDR3 is built from 15 residues. The CDR3 loop is CASSVGQENTGELFF. The DNA for the CDR3 is TGTGCCAGCAGCGTAGGACAGGAGAACACCGGGGAGCTGTTTTTT.

This chain joins TRBV9 and TRBJ2-1; maybe TRBD1 (5 bases). The germline V and J ends were trimmed by 0 bases and 4 bases, with 8 bases remaining between them. Germline CDR1 is SGDLS and CDR2 is YYNGEE. CDR3 length: 14 residues. The CDR3 DNA is TGTGCCAGCAGCGTAGGACAGCATTACAATGAGCAGTTCTTC. It is translated as CASSVGQHYNEQFF. Based on the CDR3 plus reference TRBV9 and TRBJ2-1, the full variable domain is DSGVTQTPKHLITATGQRVTLRCSPRSGDLSVYWYQQSLDQGLQFLIQYYNGEERAKGNILERFSAQQFPDLHSELNLSSLELGDSALYFCASSVGQHYNEQFFGPGTRLTVL.

This chain joins TRBV19 and TRBJ2-5; 9 nucleotides line up with TRBD1. The germline CDR1 and CDR2 sequences are LNHDA and SQIVND (reference sequence). The CDR3 is made up of 16 amino acids. V was clipped by 3 bases and J by 4 bases; unmatched bases: 9. The CDR3 spells CASSMGTGSIGETQYF. Here the CDR3 DNA reads TGTGCCAGTAGTATGGGGACAGGGTCAATCGGAGAGACCCAGTACTTC.

The J gene is TRBJ2-5, the V gene TRBV5-1; D possibly corresponds to TRBD2 (7 bases). The CDR3 spans 15 residues. Germline V gives CDR1 SGHRS, CDR2 YFSETQ. With 2 bases removed from V and 2 bases from J, the gap between germline ends came to 13 bases. Written as DNA, the CDR3 is TGCGCCAGCAGCTTCGATAAGGGGGGGCAAGAGACCCAGTACTTC. The encoded protein is CASSFDKGGQETQYF.

The rearrangement uses TRBV7-8 and TRBJ2-3; the match to TRBD2 covers 7 bases. Germline V gives CDR1 SGHVS, CDR2 FQNEAQ. The CDR3 runs 16 residues. With 5 bases clipped from V and 1 base from J, the junction kept 9 bases outside the gene matches. The CDR3 DNA reads as TGTGCCAGCAGCCCGGGGACTATCTTGGGCACAGATACGCAGTATTTT. Residues: CASSPGTILGTDTQYF. The full variable domain, completed using reference TRBV7-8 and TRBJ2-3, is GAGVSQSPRYKVAKRGQDVALRCDPISGHVSLFWYQQALGQGPEFLTYFQNEAQLDKSGLPSDRFFAERPEGSVSTLKIQRTQQEDSAVYLCASSPGTILGTDTQYFGPGTRLTVL.

The V call is TRBV6-5, the J call TRBJ1-3, with D possibly TRBD1 on 5 matching bases. Trimming stripped 11 bases from V and 4 bases from J, with 15 bases between. Germline V gene lookup returns CDR1 MNHEY and CDR2 SVGAGI. There are 13 residues in the CDR3. DNA of the CDR3: TGTGCCGTGGAGGGACCTTCAGGAAACACCATATATTTT. It specifies CAVEGPSGNTIYF.

This clone was observed many times. The V gene is TRBV9, the J gene TRBJ2-7; 11 bases are a match to TRBD2. After removal of 3 bases from V and 6 bases from J, the junction contained 5 bases not matched to a gene. Germline CDR1 and CDR2: SGDLS and YYNGEE. This CDR3 is 14 amino acids long. CDR3: CASSAGTSGIEQYF. The CDR3 region has the DNA TGTGCCAGCAGCGCCGGGACTAGCGGAATCGAGCAGTACTTC. Based on the CDR3 plus reference TRBV9 and TRBJ2-7, the full variable domain is DSGVTQTPKHLITATGQRVTLRCSPRSGDLSVYWYQQSLDQGLQFLIQYYNGEERAKGNILERFSAQQFPDLHSELNLSSLELGDSALYFCASSAGTSGIEQYFGPGTRLTVT.

The chain recombines TRBV29-1 with TRBJ2-2; 11 bases are a match to TRBD2. Germline CDR1 SQVTM, CDR2 ANQGSEA. This CDR3 is 14 amino acids long. Losses at the gene ends were 7 bases for V and 3 bases for J; bases not matched to a gene: 4. The CDR3 nucleotides read TGCAGCGCCCAGGGACTAGCGGACACCGGGGAGCTGTTTTTT. Its protein is CSAQGLADTGELFF.

The chain combines TRBV6-5 with TRBJ1-2; D ambiguous. Germline V gene lookup returns CDR1 MNHEY and CDR2 SVGAGI. V gave up 6 bases and J gave up 0 bases, with 11 bases separating them. The CDR3 has 14 amino acids. CDR3 residues: CASSPRYPNYGYTF. The CDR3 DNA sequence: TGTGCCAGCAGCCCGAGATACCCTAACTATGGCTACACCTTC.

The genes are TRBV27 and TRBJ1-1, with TRBD1 matching over 10 bases. Germline lookup yields CDR1 MNHEY and CDR2 SMNVEV (reference sequence). The V segment lost 5 bases and the J segment 8 bases; nucleotides outside the gene matches: 17. The CDR3 length is 17 residues. CDR3 residues: CASSPSRDRGYRTEAFF. CDR3 sequence (DNA): TGTGCCAGCAGTCCAAGCCGGGACAGGGGTTATCGAACGGAAGCTTTCTTT.

This chain uses TRBV6-5 with TRBJ1-2; TRBD1 agrees at 10 bases. Germline V gene sequence: CDR1 MNHEY, CDR2 SVGAGI. The V segment lost 6 bases and the J segment 6 bases; nucleotides outside the gene matches: 10. This CDR3 has 15 amino acids. The CDR3 DNA follows: TGTGCCAGCAGCCGGGGAGGACAGGGGGAAGATGGCTACACCTTC. Amino acid sequence: CASSRGGQGEDGYTF.

The J gene is TRBJ1-6, the V gene TRBV6-5; unclear D gene. The CDR3 is 12 amino acids. The germline V gene has CDR1 MNHEY and CDR2 SVGAGI. Trimming shortened V by 8 bases and J by 4 bases, and 6 bases separated the two germline ends. The CDR3 here is CASQRYNSPLHF. The CDR3 nucleotides read TGTGCCAGCCAACGGTATAATTCACCCCTCCACTTT.

The V gene is TRBV6-2 or TRBV6-3, the J gene TRBJ1-1; D gene ambiguous. Germline CDR1 reads MNHEY; CDR2 reads SVGEGT. The CDR3 is made up of 14 amino acids. Trimming cost V 4 bases and J 10 bases, with 19 bases left between them. The CDR3 sequence is CASSFPGGRVRAFF. CDR3 nucleotides: TGTGCCAGCAGTTTTCCGGGAGGGCGGGTGCGAGCTTTCTTT.

The V call is TRBV11-2, the J call TRBJ1-2; the D is unclear. Germline CDR1 and CDR2: SGHAT and FQNNGV. This CDR3 has 15 amino acids. V shed 5 bases and J shed 0 bases, with 13 bases lying between them. The DNA for the CDR3 is TGTGCCAGCAGCCCGACGACACTTTCTAACTATGGCTACACCTTC. It codes for CASSPTTLSNYGYTF.

The chain uses TRBV11-2 and TRBJ2-2; 8 bases line up with TRBD2. V lost 7 bases and J lost 3; bases outside the gene matches: 7. The CDR3 is 15 amino acids. Germline V CDR1 and CDR2: SGHAT, FQNNGV. In DNA, the CDR3 is TGTGCCAGCAATGGCGCGGGAGGCCACACCGGGGAGCTGTTTTTT. Its translation: CASNGAGGHTGELFF.

The V gene is TRBV6-5, the J gene TRBJ1-4; D is ambiguous. V was shortened by 8 bases and J by 4 bases, with 14 bases between the two germline ends. The CDR3 covers 14 residues. Per the germline V gene, CDR1 is MNHEY and CDR2 is SVGAGI. In nucleotides, the CDR3 is TGTGCCAGCTCCAAACAGCAAATTAATGAAAAACTGTTTTTT. This encodes CASSKQQINEKLFF.

The genes are TRBV2 and TRBJ2-5; the D gene is possibly TRBD2 (5 bases). The CDR3 covers 14 residues. Per the germline V gene, CDR1 is SNHLY and CDR2 is FYNNEI. V lost 8 bases and J lost 5, with 18 bases in between. The CDR3 coding sequence is TGTGCCAGCGAGGGAAGACCAGAGGAGGAGACCCAGTACTTC. It yields the protein CASEGRPEEETQYF.

This sequence joins TRBV12-3 or TRBV12-4 and TRBJ2-1; possibly TRBD1 for D (6 bases). V was shortened by 6 bases and J by 7 bases, with 13 bases between the two germline ends. The CDR3 length is 13 residues. The CDR3 DNA reads TGTGCCAGCAGCTACGAACAGGGTAATGAGCAGTTCTTC. As protein: CASSYEQGNEQFF.

The V call is TRBV18, the J call TRBJ1-6, with TRBD1 matching 8 bases. The germline V gene encodes CDR1 KGHSH and CDR2 LQKENI. V was pared by 3 bases and J by 5 bases, with 0 bases of the junction left unmatched. This CDR3 region has 14 residues. The CDR3 sequence is CASSPGQDNSPLHF. The CDR3 DNA reads TGTGCCAGCTCACCGGGACAGGATAATTCACCCCTCCACTTT.

The V call is TRBV6-6, the J call TRBJ1-6; TRBD1 might be the D (5 bases). Trimming cost V 2 bases and J 9 bases, with 11 bases left between them. The germline V gene has CDR1 MNHNY and CDR2 SVGAGI (reference sequence). This CDR3 has 14 residues. CDR3 DNA: TGTGCCAGCAGTTACGCAGGGAAGGGTTCACCCCTCCACTTT. It encodes CASSYAGKGSPLHF.

The J gene is TRBJ1-1, the V gene TRBV27; possible D gene TRBD1, 5 bases. CDR1 and CDR2 (germline): MNHEY, SMNVEV (reference sequence). The germline V and J ends were trimmed by 0 bases and 2 bases, with 13 bases remaining between them. The CDR3 runs to 16 residues. CDR3 in amino acids: CASSLSLGGGNTEAFF. The CDR3 DNA sequence: TGTGCCAGCAGTTTATCTCTGGGGGGGGGTAACACTGAAGCTTTCTTT.

There are a few counts of this clone. CDR3 loop: CASSVDRSGKTGGYTF. The CDR3, as DNA: TGTGCCAGCAGCGTGGACCGTTCGGGGAAAACTGGTGGCTACACCTTC. The chain couples TRBV9 to TRBJ1-2; D is undetermined. Germline-derived CDR1 and CDR2 are SGDLS and YYNGEE. Trimming took off 2 bases at V and 7 bases at J, with 21 bases between the two ends. The CDR3 contains 16 residues. Full variable domain (rest looked up from reference TRBV9 and TRBJ1-2): DSGVTQTPKHLITATGQRVTLRCSPRSGDLSVYWYQQSLDQGLQFLIQYYNGEERAKGNILERFSAQQFPDLHSELNLSSLELGDSALYFCASSVDRSGKTGGYTFGSGTRLTVV.

CDR3 sequence: CASRYGPNTGELFF. The DNA of the CDR3 is TGTGCCAGCAGATATGGGCCCAACACCGGGGAGCTGTTTTTT. The chain is built from TRBV7-3 and TRBJ2-2; D is uncertain. The CDR3 contains 14 residues. V was cut by 6 bases and J by 2 bases, with 10 bases left in between. The V gene's germline CDR1 is SGHTA and CDR2 FQGTGA.

The chain recombines TRBV5-1 with TRBJ1-1, with a tentative D call TRBD1 (6 bases). This CDR3 spans 13 amino acids. The V gene's germline CDR1 is SGHRS and CDR2 YFSETQ. Trimming removed 4 bases from V and 6 bases from J, with 13 bases in between. CDR3 in amino acids: CASSHRVDAEAFF. The CDR3 DNA follows: TGCGCCAGCAGCCACAGGGTCGACGCTGAAGCTTTCTTT.

This clone turned up a few times. The chain uses TRBV5-1 and TRBJ2-1, with 10 bases identical to TRBD1. The CDR3 loop spans 18 amino acids. After removal of 4 bases from V and 3 bases from J, the junction contained 13 bases not matched to a gene. Germline V gene lookup returns CDR1 SGHRS and CDR2 YFSETQ. CDR3 protein: CASSPQGGGTGVYNEQFF. CDR3 DNA: TGCGCCAGCAGCCCCCAAGGCGGGGGGACAGGGGTCTACAATGAGCAGTTCTTC.

The rearrangement links TRBV3-1 (or the pseudogene TRBV3-2) to TRBJ2-3; 9 bases are shared with TRBD1. The germline gives CDR1 LGHDT, CDR2 YNNKEL (reference sequence). The CDR3 totals 17 residues. The trim removed 1 base at V and 3 bases at J, leaving 8 bases unmatched. This chain's CDR3 is CASSQAAQGAVTDTQYF. Here the CDR3 DNA reads TGTGCCAGCAGCCAAGCCGCACAGGGGGCTGTTACAGATACGCAGTATTTT.

The V gene is TRBV18, the J gene TRBJ1-4; D perhaps matches TRBD1 (5 bases). Per the germline V gene, CDR1 is KGHSH and CDR2 is LQKENI. Trimming pared 8 bases from V and 5 bases from J, leaving 24 bases between. The CDR3 covers 17 residues. The CDR3, as DNA: TGTGCCAGCACTTTTGCCGGCCTGACAGCGACAAATGAAAAACTGTTTTTT. Encoded protein: CASTFAGLTATNEKLFF.